The 14 T cell receptor beta chains listed next were all sequenced from one sample in a study of T-cell reconstitution after alpha-beta-depleted transplantation in children. Preparation of the TCRbeta library used unique molecular identifiers. Via MiXCR, TCRdb re-called the PCR reads, giving one row per CDR3 protein. The table shows 670,000 or so distinct CDR3 sequences, with 10% to 15% occurring only once. Sequencing used PBMCs, obtained before TCRalphabeta/CD19-depleted stem cell transplant. These receptors originate from a girl aged 2 to 10 with congenital amegakaryocytic thrombocytopenia, due to receive a stem cell transplant.

This clonotype appeared a few times. The V call is TRBV15, the J call TRBJ2-3, with D possibly being TRBD1 or TRBD2 (5 bases each). The CDR3 contains 16 residues. The V and J ends lost 5 bases and 2 bases respectively, with 17 bases between them. Germline V lookup: CDR1 LNHNV, CDR2 YYDKDF (reference sequence). The CDR3 DNA is TGTGCCACCAGCTATATGCCGGGACCCTCCACAGATACGCAGTATTTT. This sequence encodes CATSYMPGPSTDTQYF. Full variable domain (remainder filled in from reference TRBV15 and TRBJ2-3): DAMVIQNPRYQVTQFGKPVTLSCSQTLNHNVMYWYQQKSSQAPKLLFHYYDKDFNNEADTPDNFQSRRPNTSFCFLDIRSPGLGDTAMYLCATSYMPGPSTDTQYFGPGTRLTVL.

In its sample, this clonotype was seen many times. The chain uses TRBV6-5 and TRBJ2-2; TRBD1 matches 8 bases. J was trimmed by 3 bases and V by 0 bases; bases with no gene match: 0. Germline V gene lookup returns CDR1 MNHEY and CDR2 SVGAGI. The CDR3 is made up of 15 amino acids. The CDR3 nucleotides are TGTGCCAGCAGTTACTCGGGACAGGACACCGGGGAGCTGTTTTTT. As protein: CASSYSGQDTGELFF.

This clonotype was found a few times. One end of the junction varies from germline; a read error may be responsible. The rearrangement uses TRBV9 and TRBJ2-2, with 7 bases identical to TRBD2. The CDR3 length is 16 residues. Per germline, CDR1 SGDLS and CDR2 YYNGEE. This CDR3 reads CASNLLGGGNAGELFF. The CDR3 DNA follows: TGTGCCAGCAACCTTCTGGGGGGGGGGAACGCCGGGGAGCTGTTTTTT. Using reference TRBV9 and TRBJ2-2 for the parts outside the CDR3, the full variable domain is DSGVTQTPKHLITATGQRVTLRCSPRSGDLSVYWYQQSLDQGLQFLIQYYNGEERAKGNILERFSAQQFPDLHSELNLSSLELGDSALYFCASNLLGGGNAGELFFGEGSRLTVL.

This clonotype was counted ten times or more. This rearrangement joins TRBV20-1 to TRBJ2-1; perhaps TRBD1 as D (6 bases). V lost 6 bases, J lost 1 base, and 10 bases lay in between. The CDR3 is 13 residues long. The V gene's germline CDR1 is DFQATT and CDR2 SNEGSKA (reference sequence). CDR3 in DNA: TGCAGTGCGTTCGGGACATCCTACAATGAGCAGTTCTTC. It specifies CSAFGTSYNEQFF.

This clonotype was seen repeatedly, ten times or more. This chain connects TRBV29-1 to TRBJ1-2; maybe TRBD1 (6 bases). The germline V gene encodes CDR1 SQVTM and CDR2 ANQGSEA. V lost 2 bases and J lost 4, with 14 bases in between. The CDR3 totals 14 residues. CDR3 in DNA: TGCAGCGTTGAATATGGACAGAGACCCTATGGCTACACCTTC. Protein sequence: CSVEYGQRPYGYTF. Based on the CDR3 plus reference TRBV29-1 and TRBJ1-2, the full variable domain is SAVISQKPSRDICQRGTSLTIQCQVDSQVTMMFWYRQQPGQSLTLIATANQGSEATYESGFVIDKFPISRPNLTFSTLTVSNMSPEDSSIYLCSVEYGQRPYGYTFGSGTRLTVV.

The rearrangement uses TRBV20-1 and TRBJ2-3, with unresolved D. CDR3 size: 15 residues. Germline V gene sequence: CDR1 DFQATT, CDR2 SNEGSKA (reference sequence). Trimming left V 0 bases short and J 0 bases short, with 10 bases between. This chain's CDR3 is CSAREARYSTDTQYF. CDR3 DNA: TGCAGTGCTAGAGAGGCCCGCTATAGCACAGATACGCAGTATTTT.

This clonotype has ten or more counts. The chain uses TRBV28 and TRBJ2-5; D may be TRBD1 or TRBD2 (6 bases each). This CDR3 region has 17 residues. Looked up from germline, CDR1 is MDHEN and CDR2 is SYDVKM. Trimming took 2 bases from V and 6 from J, leaving 22 bases between them. The CDR3 loop reads CASSLVGLEGGTKTQYF. The CDR3, as DNA: TGTGCCAGCAGTTTAGTTGGGTTGGAGGGGGGAACGAAGACCCAGTACTTC.

This clonotype was counted many times. This chain connects TRBV11-2 to TRBJ1-1; 8 bases line up with TRBD1. Unmatched junction bases numbered 6, after V lost 6 bases and J lost 9 bases. The length of the CDR3 is 12 residues. Germline V lookup: CDR1 SGHAT, CDR2 FQNNGV. The CDR3 DNA reads TGTGCCAGCAGACCGAGACAGGGGAAAGCTTTCTTT. Encoded protein: CASRPRQGKAFF. Filled out from reference TRBV11-2 and TRBJ1-1, the complete variable domain reads EAGVAQSPRYKIIEKRQSVAFWCNPISGHATLYWYQQILGQGPKLLIQFQNNGVVDDSQLPKDRFSAERLKGVDSTLKIQPAKLEDSAVYLCASRPRQGKAFFGQGTRLTVV.

This clonotype appeared many times. This sequence joins TRBV20-1 and TRBJ2-2; 10 bases are shared with TRBD1. Per the germline V gene, CDR1 is DFQATT and CDR2 is SNEGSKA (reference sequence). CDR3 size: 17 residues. Trimming removed 4 bases from V and 7 bases from J; junction bases left unmatched: 15. The CDR3 nucleotides read TGCAGTGCTACGGTTCGGGACAGGGGTGGCGGTCACGGGGAGCTGTTTTTT. Protein sequence: CSATVRDRGGGHGELFF.

As DNA, the CDR3 is TGTGCCAGCAGCCAAGAATCGTGGGGCAGCACAGATACGCAGTATTTT. It codes for CASSQESWGSTDTQYF. The chain combines TRBV3-1 with TRBJ2-3; D might be TRBD1 (5 bases). Trimming shortened V by 0 bases and J by 0 bases, and 10 bases separated the two germline ends. The CDR3 is 16 amino acids. Germline loops: CDR1 LGHDT, CDR2 YNNKEL (reference sequence).

This clonotype has at least ten counts. The chain joins TRBV20-1 to TRBJ2-1; D is ambiguous. Trimming left V 5 bases short and J 5 bases short, with 19 bases between. The CDR3 has 15 amino acids. CDR1 DFQATT and CDR2 SNEGSKA come from the germline V gene (reference sequence). The CDR3 region is CSASKDQSKHNEQFF. CDR3 DNA: TGCAGTGCTTCTAAGGACCAATCCAAACACAATGAGCAGTTCTTC.

The table lists this clonotype with many counts. This sequence joins TRBV20-1 and TRBJ1-3; 11 bases line up with TRBD1. The length of the CDR3 is 14 residues. Germline CDR1 and CDR2: DFQATT and SNEGSKA (reference sequence). J lost 2 bases, V lost 5 bases, and 2 bases had no gene match. This CDR3 is CSARDRGTGNTIYF. The CDR3 coding sequence is TGCAGTGCTCGGGACAGGGGGACTGGAAACACCATATATTTT.

The chain has TRBV12-3 or TRBV12-4 and TRBJ2-7; 9 bases map to TRBD1. The CDR3 contains 13 residues. J lost 2 bases, V lost 8 bases, and 4 bases had no gene match. CDR3 DNA sequence: TGTGCCAGCGGGGACAGGGCCGCCTACGAGCAGTACTTC. It specifies CASGDRAAYEQYF.

The rearrangement links TRBV16 to TRBJ2-5, with 7 bases fitting TRBD1. V lost 3 bases to trimming and J lost 4 bases; unmatched junction nucleotides: 8. The CDR3 spans 15 residues. Germline assignment: CDR1 KGHSY and CDR2 FQNENV. The CDR3 is CASSHPFGQVETQYF. In nucleotides, the CDR3 is TGTGCCAGCAGCCACCCCTTCGGACAGGTAGAGACCCAGTACTTC. Combining the CDR3 with reference TRBV16 and TRBJ2-5 gives the whole variable domain GEEVAQTPKHLVRGEGQKAKLYCAPIKGHSYVFWYQQVLKNEFKFLISFQNENVFDETGMPKERFSAKCLPNSPCSLEIQATKLEDSAVYFCASSHPFGQVETQYFGPGTRLLVL.